Listed below are T cell receptor beta chains from one sample, sequenced in a study of control samples from healthy donors and cancer patients. Produced via immunoSEQ multiplex PCR; TCRdb's table is partial and in-frame only. The data show 150,000 to 200,000 clones, about 90% seen once. Sequenced sample: blood. The source is a woman in her forties or fifties in good health. CDR3s include the opening cysteine and the closing phenylalanine or tryptophan. The D gene is left open where the match is weak. A row's size may be missing; if present it is once, few, many or a size class.

CDR3 DNA: TGTGCCAGCAGCCCTCGGGGGGTGACAGATACGCAGTATTTT
CDR3 protein: CASSPRGVTDTQYF
D gene: TRBD2
CDR3 length: 14
clone size: once
J gene: TRBJ2-3
V gene: TRBV7-3

CDR3 DNA: TGTGCCAGCAGCATACTTTCCGCCTCTGGGGCCAACGTCCTGACTTTC
CDR3 protein: CASSILSASGANVLTF
D gene: NA
CDR3 length: 16
clone size: NA
J gene: TRBJ2-6
V gene: TRBV13

CDR3 DNA: TGTGCCAGCAGCCCGGACAGGGGAGGCACTGAAGCTTTCTTT
CDR3 protein: CASSPDRGGTEAFF
D gene: TRBD1
CDR3 length: 14
clone size: once
J gene: TRBJ1-1
V gene: TRBV5-4

CDR3 DNA: TGTGCCAGCAGTCGGACGGCAGGGGTTTGGAACACCATATATTTT
CDR3 protein: CASSRTAGVWNTIYF
D gene: NA
CDR3 length: 15
clone size: NA
J gene: TRBJ1-3
V gene: TRBV6-2/TRBV6-3

CDR3 DNA: TGTGCCAGCAGGCCCTGGCCAGATGGGCCCGGCTACACCTTC
CDR3 protein: CASRPWPDGPGYTF
D gene: NA
CDR3 length: 14
clone size: NA
J gene: TRBJ1-2
V gene: TRBV28

CDR3 DNA: TGTGCCAGCAGCCTCTCAGGGGGGTTAGCCAAAAACATTCAGTACTTC
CDR3 protein: CASSLSGGLAKNIQYF
D gene: NA
CDR3 length: 16
clone size: NA
J gene: TRBJ2-4
V gene: TRBV3-1/TRBV3-2

CDR3 DNA: TGCGCCAGCAGCCAAGATGGGCAGTTGTACACTGAAGCTTTCTTT
CDR3 protein: CASSQDGQLYTEAFF
D gene: NA
CDR3 length: 15
clone size: NA
J gene: TRBJ1-1
V gene: TRBV4-3

CDR3 DNA: TGCAGCGTTGAAGGGCAGGGTGGGAATGAGCAGTTCTTC
CDR3 protein: CSVEGQGGNEQFF
D gene: NA
CDR3 length: 13
clone size: NA
J gene: TRBJ2-1
V gene: TRBV29-1

CDR3 DNA: TGCAGTGCCCTGGGGCAGTTCTTC
CDR3 protein: CSALGQFF
D gene: NA
CDR3 length: 8
clone size: NA
J gene: TRBJ2-1
V gene: TRBV20-1

CDR3 DNA: TGTGCCAGCAGCCCTCTAGCGGGAGTAGACACCGGGGAGCTGTTTTTT
CDR3 protein: CASSPLAGVDTGELFF
D gene: TRBD2
CDR3 length: 16
clone size: NA
J gene: TRBJ2-2
V gene: TRBV6-2/TRBV6-3

CDR3 DNA: TGTGCCAGCAGCCTTACGGGGGACTCTGAAGCTTTCTTT
CDR3 protein: CASSLTGDSEAFF
D gene: NA
CDR3 length: 13
clone size: NA
J gene: TRBJ1-1
V gene: TRBV11-3

CDR3 DNA: TGTGCCATCACGCCGGGACCGGGTGAAAAACTGTTTTTT
CDR3 protein: CAITPGPGEKLFF
D gene: NA
CDR3 length: 13
clone size: few
J gene: TRBJ1-4
V gene: TRBV10-3

CDR3 DNA: TGTGCCACCAGTGATTTCTGGGACAGGGGGTGGTTTGAAAAACTGTTTTTT
CDR3 protein: CATSDFWDRGWFEKLFF
D gene: TRBD1
CDR3 length: 17
clone size: NA
J gene: TRBJ1-4
V gene: TRBV24-1

CDR3 DNA: TGTGCCAGCAGTTGGACAGGGGAGGGCTACACCTTC
CDR3 protein: CASSWTGEGYTF
D gene: TRBD1
CDR3 length: 12
clone size: NA
J gene: TRBJ1-2
V gene: TRBV6-6

CDR3 DNA: TGTGCCAGCAGCTACTCTCCGGGGGGCGGGGAGACCCAGTACTTC
CDR3 protein: CASSYSPGGGETQYF
D gene: NA
CDR3 length: 15
clone size: NA
J gene: TRBJ2-5
V gene: TRBV7-3

CDR3 DNA: TGTGCCAGCAGCTTTTTCCAAGAGACCCAGTACTTC
CDR3 protein: CASSFFQETQYF
D gene: NA
CDR3 length: 12
clone size: once
J gene: TRBJ2-5
V gene: TRBV7-2

CDR3 DNA: TGTGCCAGCAGCTTCTCACGGAACACTGAAGCTTTCTTT
CDR3 protein: CASSFSRNTEAFF
D gene: NA
CDR3 length: 13
clone size: NA
J gene: TRBJ1-1
V gene: TRBV7-3

CDR3 DNA: TGTGCCAGCAGTCCCTTCGGTGGAGACTATGGCTACACCTTC
CDR3 protein: CASSPFGGDYGYTF
D gene: NA
CDR3 length: 14
clone size: NA
J gene: TRBJ1-2
V gene: TRBV6-5

CDR3 DNA: TGTGCCAGCAGCTTGGCCGAGTGGGGGCCTGGCTACACCTTC
CDR3 protein: CASSLAEWGPGYTF
D gene: NA
CDR3 length: 14
clone size: few
J gene: TRBJ1-2
V gene: TRBV5-5

CDR3 DNA: TGTGCCAGCAGCGTAGACACCTACAATGAGCAGTTCTTC
CDR3 protein: CASSVDTYNEQFF
D gene: NA
CDR3 length: 13
clone size: NA
J gene: TRBJ2-1
V gene: TRBV5-5

CDR3 DNA: TGTGCCAGCAGCCTCGGGTCGTTTCAGCCCCAGCATTTT
CDR3 protein: CASSLGSFQPQHF
D gene: NA
CDR3 length: 13
clone size: NA
J gene: TRBJ1-5
V gene: TRBV7-9

CDR3 DNA: TGTGCCAGCAGCGTTACCGGGACAGGGGGCTACGAGCAGTACTTC
CDR3 protein: CASSVTGTGGYEQYF
D gene: TRBD1
CDR3 length: 15
clone size: NA
J gene: TRBJ2-7
V gene: TRBV5-4

CDR3 DNA: TGTGCCAGCAGCCCACTTATGCCGGGACAGCTAAATGAAAAACTGTTTTTT
CDR3 protein: CASSPLMPGQLNEKLFF
D gene: TRBD1
CDR3 length: 17
clone size: once
J gene: TRBJ1-4
V gene: TRBV3-1/TRBV3-2

CDR3 DNA: TGTGCCAGCAGTAGGGGACAGGGGGCTGGGGGCTACACCTTC
CDR3 protein: CASSRGQGAGGYTF
D gene: TRBD1
CDR3 length: 14
clone size: NA
J gene: TRBJ1-2
V gene: TRBV27

CDR3 DNA: TGTGCCAGCAGCACAAACCAGGGCACCATATATTTT
CDR3 protein: CASSTNQGTIYF
D gene: NA
CDR3 length: 12
clone size: NA
J gene: TRBJ1-3
V gene: TRBV5-4

CDR3 DNA: TGTGCCAGCAGTGGCACCCCCGAAAACAGGGAAAGAAACACCATATATTTT
CDR3 protein: CASSGTPENRERNTIYF
D gene: NA
CDR3 length: 17
clone size: NA
J gene: TRBJ1-3
V gene: TRBV2

CDR3 DNA: TGTGCCAGCAGCTTAGCGTTCAGGGAAAATGAAAAACTGTTTTTT
CDR3 protein: CASSLAFRENEKLFF
D gene: NA
CDR3 length: 15
clone size: NA
J gene: TRBJ1-4
V gene: TRBV7-9

CDR3 DNA: TGTGCCATCAGCAGTTCCAGCACAGATACGCAGTATTTT
CDR3 protein: CAISSSSTDTQYF
D gene: NA
CDR3 length: 13
clone size: NA
J gene: TRBJ2-3
V gene: TRBV10-3